A selection of T cell receptor beta chains follows, all from one sample in a study of blood T cells in healthy people across ages. Using its own MiXCR run on the 5' RACE reads, TCRdb lists one record per CDR3 protein. The repertoire consists of some 1.6 million distinct CDR3 sequences, with roughly 32% occurring once and the leading ten covering about 10%. The sequenced sample was blood. The receptors originated from a woman in her thirties in good health. CDR3s include the opening cysteine and the closing phenylalanine or tryptophan. Each record gives: V gene, clone size, D gene, J gene, CDR3 DNA, CDR3 protein. A D gene is named only where the DNA matches it firmly. Only some rows state a clone size, as once, few, many or a class for expanded clones.

V: TRBV6-1
size: NA
D: NA
J: TRBJ2-1
DNA: TGTGCCAGCAGTGAACAGATCGAGTCGGGGTTCTTC
CDR3: CASSEQIESGFF

V: TRBV5-1
size: many
D: TRBD2
J: TRBJ2-7
DNA: TGCGCCAGCAGCTTCCCCCGGAGCAGCGGGGGGGAATACGAGCAGTACTTC
CDR3: CASSFPRSSGGEYEQYF

V: TRBV7-3
size: NA
D: TRBD2
J: TRBJ2-7
DNA: TGTGCCAGCAGCGAAGGACTAGCGGGGGAGGTTTACAATGAGCAGTACTTC
CDR3: CASSEGLAGEVYNEQYF

V: TRBV9
size: many
D: NA
J: TRBJ2-1
DNA: TGTGCCAGCAGCGTGGACAGAAACTCCTACAATGAGCAGTTCTTC
CDR3: CASSVDRNSYNEQFF

V: TRBV15
size: NA
D: NA
J: TRBJ1-2
DNA: TGTGCCACCAGCAGAGATAATAGGGGTCTTGATGGCTACACCTTC
CDR3: CATSRDNRGLDGYTF

V: TRBV30
size: NA
D: NA
J: TRBJ2-5
DNA: TGTGCCTGGAGGTCAAAAGAGACCCAGTACTTC
CDR3: CAWRSKETQYF

V: TRBV12-3/TRBV12-4
size: NA
D: NA
J: TRBJ2-1
DNA: TGTGCCAGCAGCCTTGGCGCGGGGTTCGGTGAGCAGTTCTTC
CDR3: CASSLGAGFGEQFF

V: TRBV7-3
size: NA
D: NA
J: TRBJ2-1
DNA: TGTGCCAGCAGCTTAACCGGCGGGATATACAGTGAGCAGTTCTTC
CDR3: CASSLTGGIYSEQFF

V: TRBV12-3/TRBV12-4
size: NA
D: TRBD1
J: TRBJ1-1
DNA: TGTGCCAGCGTCAGACAGGGTGGGAACACTGAAGCTTTCTTT
CDR3: CASVRQGGNTEAFF

V: TRBV20-1
size: NA
D: NA
J: TRBJ1-2
DNA: TGCAGTTCTAGAGATCACAGCTACTATGGCTACACCTTC
CDR3: CSSRDHSYYGYTF

V: TRBV4-1
size: many
D: NA
J: TRBJ2-7
DNA: TGCGCCAGCAGCCAAGACGGTGTCGAGCAGTACTTC
CDR3: CASSQDGVEQYF

V: TRBV9
size: few
D: NA
J: TRBJ2-7
DNA: TGTGCCAGCAGCGTAAACACGGCTTTCTTCCACGAGCAGTACTTC
CDR3: CASSVNTAFFHEQYF

V: TRBV29-1
size: NA
D: NA
J: TRBJ2-2
DNA: TGCAGCGTTGCCAGAAACACCGGGGAGCTGTTTTTT
CDR3: CSVARNTGELFF

V: TRBV9
size: few
D: TRBD1
J: TRBJ2-7
DNA: TGTGCCAGCAGCGGAGGCGGCCAGGGGGCCTTCTACGAGCAGTACTTC
CDR3: CASSGGGQGAFYEQYF

V: TRBV6-1
size: NA
D: NA
J: TRBJ2-3
DNA: TGTGCCAGCAGTGACGTTTCCGGGGGAGGAGATACGCAGTATTTT
CDR3: CASSDVSGGGDTQYF

V: TRBV20-1
size: many
D: TRBD1
J: TRBJ2-7
DNA: TGCAGTGCAGCTACAGGGACAGGGTACGAGCAGTACTTC
CDR3: CSAATGTGYEQYF

V: TRBV29-1
size: NA
D: NA
J: TRBJ1-1
DNA: TGCGGCGTTGAGAGGAGGGGAGGTATATCCCCTGATGAAGCTTTCTTT
CDR3: CGVERRGGISPDEAFF

V: TRBV28
size: few
D: NA
J: TRBJ2-7
DNA: TGTGCCACGAGCTCCGTGGGGGGCTTAGGAAGAACCTACGAGCAGTACTTC
CDR3: CATSSVGGLGRTYEQYF